A selection of T cell receptor beta chains follows, all from one sample in a study of Ad26.COV2.S vaccination and SARS-CoV-2 variants. TCRdb keeps only in-frame clones here, not all; method: immunoSEQ multiplex PCR. Of approximately 300,000 clones listed, about 82% are singletons. The sample here was peripheral blood, taken in a trial of Ad26.COV2.S vaccine versus placebo. Every receptor here comes from a person between 18 and 59 years old who received the Ad26.COV2.S COVID-19 vaccine or a placebo. The CDR3 runs from the conserved cysteine through the conserved F or W. A D gene is named only where the DNA matches it firmly. Clone size is stated in some rows and not others, as once, few, many or a class when expanded.

clone_size: -
cdr3_length: 15
j_call: TRBJ1-3
v_call: TRBV30
d_call: -
cdr3_aa: CAWKKQGLSGNTIYF
cdr3_nt: TGTGCCTGGAAAAAACAGGGCCTCTCTGGAAACACCATATATTTT

clone_size: -
cdr3_length: 16
j_call: TRBJ1-6
v_call: TRBV4-1
d_call: -
cdr3_aa: CASSQGMSSYNSPLHF
cdr3_nt: TGCGCCAGCAGCCAAGGGATGAGCTCCTATAATTCACCCCTCCACTTT

clone_size: -
cdr3_length: 15
j_call: TRBJ2-1
v_call: TRBV30
d_call: TRBD2
cdr3_aa: CAWSGLAGVRNEQFF
cdr3_nt: TGTGCCTGGAGTGGCCTAGCGGGGGTACGGAATGAGCAGTTCTTC

clone_size: -
cdr3_length: 12
j_call: TRBJ1-5
v_call: TRBV6-5
d_call: -
cdr3_aa: CASSRPGGPQHF
cdr3_nt: TGTGCCAGCAGTCGACCGGGCGGGCCCCAGCATTTT

clone_size: -
cdr3_length: 17
j_call: TRBJ2-2
v_call: TRBV24-1
d_call: -
cdr3_aa: CATSDLFRLACAGELFF
cdr3_nt: TGTGCCACCAGTGATTTGTTTCGGCTAGCTTGCGCCGGGGAGCTGTTTTTT

clone_size: -
cdr3_length: 16
j_call: TRBJ1-5
v_call: TRBV6-2/TRBV6-3
d_call: -
cdr3_aa: CASSYGGLVSNQPQHF
cdr3_nt: TGTGCCAGCAGTTACGGGGGGCTGGTTAGCAATCAGCCCCAGCATTTT

clone_size: -
cdr3_length: 15
j_call: TRBJ1-1
v_call: TRBV5-6
d_call: -
cdr3_aa: CASSLDTGMDTEAFF
cdr3_nt: TGTGCCAGCAGCTTGGATACAGGAATGGACACTGAAGCTTTCTTT

clone_size: -
cdr3_length: 15
j_call: TRBJ2-1
v_call: TRBV7-2
d_call: TRBD1
cdr3_aa: CASSLNSGTGNEQFF
cdr3_nt: TGTGCCAGCAGCTTGAATTCCGGGACAGGGAATGAGCAGTTCTTC

clone_size: few
cdr3_length: 15
j_call: TRBJ1-5
v_call: TRBV3-1/TRBV3-2
d_call: -
cdr3_aa: CASSKAGVSNQPQHF
cdr3_nt: TGTGCCAGCAGCAAAGCCGGGGTCTCCAATCAGCCCCAGCATTTT

clone_size: -
cdr3_length: 15
j_call: TRBJ1-1
v_call: TRBV15
d_call: -
cdr3_aa: CATSRDLGGNTEAFF
cdr3_nt: TGTGCCACCAGCAGAGATCTGGGGGGAAACACTGAAGCTTTCTTT

clone_size: -
cdr3_length: 13
j_call: TRBJ1-5
v_call: TRBV20-1
d_call: TRBD1
cdr3_aa: CSASTGANQPQHF
cdr3_nt: TGCAGTGCTAGTACAGGGGCAAATCAGCCCCAGCATTTT

clone_size: -
cdr3_length: 17
j_call: TRBJ1-2
v_call: TRBV10-2
d_call: TRBD1
cdr3_aa: CASSERTGLGANYGYTF
cdr3_nt: TGCGCCAGCAGTGAGCGGACAGGGTTAGGGGCTAACTATGGCTACACCTTC

clone_size: -
cdr3_length: 14
j_call: TRBJ2-3
v_call: TRBV2
d_call: -
cdr3_aa: CASSAITSTDTQYF
cdr3_nt: TGTGCCAGCAGTGCCATTACTAGCACAGATACGCAGTATTTT

clone_size: -
cdr3_length: 12
j_call: TRBJ1-2
v_call: TRBV7-2
d_call: -
cdr3_aa: CASSLDFYGYTF
cdr3_nt: TGTGCCAGCAGCTTAGATTTCTATGGCTACACCTTC

clone_size: few
cdr3_length: 16
j_call: TRBJ2-1
v_call: TRBV6-5
d_call: -
cdr3_aa: CASSYSGGRLDNEQFF
cdr3_nt: TGTGCCAGCAGTTACTCTGGGGGTAGACTGGACAATGAGCAGTTCTTC

clone_size: -
cdr3_length: 15
j_call: TRBJ2-5
v_call: TRBV18
d_call: -
cdr3_aa: CASSPPGAAKETQYF
cdr3_nt: TGTGCCAGCTCACCACCCGGGGCAGCTAAAGAGACCCAGTACTTC

clone_size: -
cdr3_length: 14
j_call: TRBJ1-2
v_call: TRBV6-1
d_call: -
cdr3_aa: CASSEEPRSYGYTF
cdr3_nt: TGTGCCAGCAGTGAAGAGCCGAGATCCTATGGCTACACCTTC

clone_size: -
cdr3_length: 12
j_call: TRBJ1-2
v_call: TRBV12-3/TRBV12-4
d_call: -
cdr3_aa: CASSSLLYGYTF
cdr3_nt: TGTGCCAGCAGTTCTCTCCTGTATGGCTACACCTTC

clone_size: -
cdr3_length: 14
j_call: TRBJ2-5
v_call: TRBV2
d_call: TRBD2
cdr3_aa: CASRFAGGRETQYF
cdr3_nt: TGTGCCAGCAGGTTTGCGGGGGGGCGAGAGACCCAGTACTTC

clone_size: -
cdr3_length: 14
j_call: TRBJ2-5
v_call: TRBV9
d_call: -
cdr3_aa: CASSVGGLGETQYF
cdr3_nt: TGTGCCAGCAGCGTAGGGGGGTTGGGGGAGACCCAGTACTTC